This passage covers 27 T cell receptor beta chains from one sample sequenced in a study of regulatory T cells in long-lasting Graves disease. Arm-PCR of CDR3 regions and iRepertoire HTBI primers were used to build TCR beta libraries. TCRdb fed the multiplex PCR reads into MiXCR, producing one record per CDR3 protein. The sample carries a few hundred thousand distinct CDR3 sequences, 23% recorded once. Time point indicated: persistent/refractory GD, antithyroid drugs over 5 years with positive TRAb. Scientists built the TCR library using RNA that was extracted from PBMCs. Sequenced here: peripheral blood mononuclear cells (PBMCs), sampled when the disease was refractory, from a patient treated with antithyroid drugs. All receptors derive from a female donor with Graves disease.

This clonotype has at least ten counts. The genes are TRBV11-1 and TRBJ2-7; 10 nucleotides agree with TRBD2. V gave up 2 bases and J gave up 6 bases; unmatched junction bases: 4. Germline CDR1 SGHAT, CDR2 FQDESV (reference sequence). CDR3 length equals 14 residues. CDR3 in DNA: TGTGCCAGCAGCTTAATAGCGGGAGGAGGCGAGCAGTACTTC. Amino acid sequence: CASSLIAGGGEQYF. The whole variable domain, remainder taken from reference TRBV11-1 and TRBJ2-7, is EAEVAQSPRYKITEKSQAVAFWCDPISGHATLYWYRQILGQGPELLVQFQDESVVDDSQLPKDRFSAERLKGVDSTLKIQPAELGDSAMYLCASSLIAGGGEQYFGPGTRLTVT.

As to this clonotype: The junction departs from germline at one end; a sequencing error may be responsible. The chain employs TRBV2 and TRBJ2-3, with 14 positions matching TRBD2. The CDR3 totals 17 residues. Germline loops: CDR1 SNHLY, CDR2 FYNNEI. DNA for the CDR3: TGTGCCGGCAGTGAACCACCCGGGACTAGCGGGAGTCGTGCGCAGTATTTT. Amino acids: CAGSEPPGTSGSRAQYF.

The rearrangement links TRBV5-4 to TRBJ1-6; 8 positions match TRBD1. The germline V gene encodes CDR1 SGHNT and CDR2 YYREEE (reference sequence). CDR3 size: 14 residues. With 2 bases clipped from V and 8 bases from J, the junction kept 3 bases outside the gene matches. In nucleotides, the CDR3 is TGTGCCAGCAGCTTAAAGACAGGGGATTCACCCCTCCACTTT. The encoded protein is CASSLKTGDSPLHF.

Concerning this clonotype: A read error may be the cause here, since a much bigger clone is one base away. This chain uses TRBV2 with TRBJ2-7, with D perhaps matching TRBD1 or TRBD2 (6 bases each). This CDR3 region has 15 residues. The V gene's germline CDR1 is SNHLY and CDR2 FYNNEI. The CDR3 sequence is CASTRSPGGVYERYF. CDR3 nucleotide sequence: TGTGCCAGCACCCGGTCCCCCGGGGGCGTGTACGAGCGGTACTTC.

The V call is TRBV27, the J call TRBJ1-2; D perhaps matches TRBD1 (6 bases). Trimming stripped 5 bases from V and 4 bases from J, with 14 bases between. The CDR3 runs to 14 residues. CDR1 is MNHEY, CDR2 SMNVEV, per germline (reference sequence). The CDR3 DNA is TGTGCCAGCAGTGAGACGGGGGCTGGCTATGGCTACACCTTC. Its translation: CASSETGAGYGYTF.

This clonotype appeared many times. The V and J genes are TRBV28 and TRBJ2-7; D ambiguous. CDR1 and CDR2 (germline): MDHEN, SYDVKM. V shed 11 bases and J shed 3 bases, with 17 bases lying between them. This CDR3 is built from 13 residues. CDR3 nucleotide sequence: TGTGCCGGGCAAGAATGCTATTTCTACGAGCAGTACTTC. As protein: CAGQECYFYEQYF.

The chain employs TRBV6-8 and TRBJ1-3, with 9 bases identical to TRBD1. Per the germline V gene, CDR1 is MNHGY and CDR2 is SAAAGT. The CDR3 spans 16 residues. The trim removed 2 bases at V and 0 bases at J, leaving 2 bases unmatched. Here the CDR3 reads CASSYGTGFSGNTIYF. The CDR3 bases are TGTGCCAGCAGTTACGGGACAGGGTTCTCTGGAAACACCATATATTTT.

This clonotype was observed a few times. This chain links TRBV6-1 with TRBJ2-5; possible D gene TRBD1, 5 bases. The J call is in doubt because the DNA end fits TRBJ2-1 better. There are 17 residues in the CDR3. CDR1 is MNHNS, CDR2 SASEGT, per germline. The CDR3 region is CASSEALPGLTGMGQFF. In nucleotides, the CDR3 is TGTGCCAGCAGTGAAGCGCTGCCAGGGTTGACGGGCATGGGGCAGTTCTTC.

This clonotype was detected many times. V gene TRBV11-2 combines with J gene TRBJ2-5; 7 bases agree with TRBD1. Germline CDR1 is SGHAT and CDR2 is FQNNGV. With 4 bases clipped from V and 5 bases from J, the junction kept 10 bases outside the gene matches. The CDR3 covers 15 residues. Written as DNA, the CDR3 is TGTGCCAGCAGCTCCTACAGGGGCCCCGTGGAGACCCAGTACTTC. It is translated as CASSSYRGPVETQYF.

This clonotype was counted at least ten times. CDR3 in DNA: TGTGCCAGCAGTTACGGGAGGGGTCGCGACGAGCAGTACTTC. Protein product: CASSYGRGRDEQYF. V is TRBV6-2 or TRBV6-3 and J is TRBJ2-7; 7 bases line up with TRBD2. CDR3 length: 14 residues. The germline V gene encodes CDR1 MNHEY and CDR2 SVGEGT. The V and J ends lost 2 bases and 5 bases, in that order; junction bases with no gene match: 6.

The chain joins TRBV6-2 or TRBV6-3 to TRBJ2-1; 10 nucleotides align to TRBD2. With V trimmed by 2 bases and J by 9 bases, 7 bases remained unmatched. The germline gives CDR1 MNHEY, CDR2 SVGEGT. This CDR3 region has 15 residues. Here the CDR3 reads CASSYRSSGSGEQFF. CDR3 DNA: TGTGCCAGCAGTTACAGGTCTAGCGGGAGTGGTGAGCAGTTCTTC.

V usage is TRBV20-1 and J usage is TRBJ1-4; the match to TRBD1 covers 10 bases. The CDR3 is 13 amino acids. CDR1 is DFQATT and CDR2 is SNEGSKA in the germline V gene (reference sequence). V gave up 5 bases and J gave up 8 bases; unmatched junction bases: 5. This CDR3 is CSAGQGEREKLFF. For the CDR3, the DNA is TGCAGTGCTGGACAGGGGGAGAGAGAAAAACTGTTTTTT.

There are a few counts of this clonotype. V gene TRBV28 combines with J gene TRBJ1-2; D is undetermined. Germline CDR1 and CDR2: MDHEN and SYDVKM. CDR3 length: 12 amino acids. V was pared by 2 bases and J by 6 bases, with 7 bases between. CDR3 nucleotide sequence: TGTGCCAGCAGTTTAAGGGAGAATGGCTACACCTTC. Protein product: CASSLRENGYTF.

This clonotype appeared a few times. The V call is TRBV6-1, the J call TRBJ2-2; D might be TRBD1 or TRBD2, each matching 6 bases. The V end lost 8 bases, the J end lost 7 bases, and 17 bases lay between the germline ends. Germline CDR1 and CDR2: MNHNS and SASEGT. This CDR3 is 14 amino acids long. The CDR3 sequence is CASSTVGGHGELFF. The CDR3 DNA follows: TGTGCCAGCTCCACCGTGGGGGGCCACGGGGAGCTGTTTTTT.

This rearrangement joins TRBV7-8 to TRBJ1-2; possibly TRBD1 for D (5 bases). The CDR3 covers 16 residues. The germline V gene encodes CDR1 SGHVS and CDR2 FQNEAQ. The germline V and J ends were trimmed by 4 bases and 7 bases, with 22 bases remaining between them. CDR3 sequence reads: CASSSPLGRDKGGYTF. The CDR3 nucleotides read TGTGCCAGCAGCTCACCCCTGGGCAGGGATAAGGGTGGCTACACCTTC.

This clonotype was detected a few times. The rearrangement uses TRBV12-5 and TRBJ1-1; 8 bases line up with TRBD1. From germline, CDR1 is LGHNT and CDR2 FRNRAP. Germline trimming cut 5 bases from V and 3 bases from J; bases unmatched to any gene: 5. The CDR3 length is 14 residues. DNA for the CDR3: TGTGCTAGTGGTGGGACAGGCCGGTACACTGAAGCTTTCTTT. Residues: CASGGTGRYTEAFF.

Turning to this clonotype: A much larger clone differs from this one at a single base, so this may be a read error. This chain joins TRBV10-3 and TRBJ1-2; no clear D. CDR1 is ENHRY and CDR2 is SYGVKD in the germline V gene. Trimming shortened V by 3 bases and J by 4 bases, and 9 bases separated the two germline ends. The CDR3 contains 13 residues. In DNA form, the CDR3 reads TGTGCCATCAGTGATCCTGTGCCCTATGGCTACACCTTC. Translating it yields CAISDPVPYGYTF.

This chain uses TRBV28 with TRBJ2-1, with 14 nucleotides matching TRBD2. Germline V lookup: CDR1 MDHEN, CDR2 SYDVKM. J lost 8 bases, V lost 6 bases, and 6 bases had no gene match. The CDR3 loop spans 15 amino acids. CDR3 nucleotide sequence: TGTGCCAGCAGACGACTAGCGGGAGGGTCATATGAGCAGTTCTTC. It translates to CASRRLAGGSYEQFF.

The chain is built from TRBV18 and TRBJ2-5; no clear D gene. The CDR3 runs to 14 residues. The V gene lost 4 bases and the J gene lost 1 base, with 10 bases spanning the gap. From germline, CDR1 is KGHSH and CDR2 LQKENI. Here the CDR3 reads CASSLRQTQETQYF. The CDR3 DNA follows: TGTGCCAGCTCACTACGTCAGACCCAAGAGACCCAGTACTTC.

This clonotype was recorded once. The rearrangement uses TRBV29-1 and TRBJ1-2; no reliable D call. V was clipped by 0 bases and J by 8 bases, with 13 bases between them. The germline CDR1 and CDR2 sequences are SQVTM and ANQGSEA. CDR3 size: 13 residues. CDR3 loop: CSVEDRRGLGYTF. In DNA, the CDR3 is TGCAGCGTTGAAGATAGAAGAGGGTTGGGCTACACCTTC. The variable domain in full, completed from reference TRBV29-1 and TRBJ1-2, reads SAVISQKPSRDICQRGTSLTIQCQVDSQVTMMFWYRQQPGQSLTLIATANQGSEATYESGFVIDKFPISRPNLTFSTLTVSNMSPEDSSIYLCSVEDRRGLGYTFGSGTRLTVV.

The V and J genes are TRBV20-1 and TRBJ2-1, with D possibly matching TRBD2 (6 bases). Germline V gene lookup returns CDR1 DFQATT and CDR2 SNEGSKA (reference sequence). Trimming stripped 3 bases from V and 7 bases from J, with 16 bases between. The CDR3 contains 14 residues. CDR3 amino acids: CSARPPGERNEQFF. The CDR3 DNA reads TGCAGTGCTAGGCCCCCGGGAGAAAGAAATGAGCAGTTCTTC.

The chain employs TRBV20-1 and TRBJ2-5; TRBD1 agrees at 7 bases. The length of the CDR3 is 15 residues. The J segment lost 3 bases and the V segment lost 4 bases, leaving 11 bases of the junction unmatched. The germline gives CDR1 DFQATT, CDR2 SNEGSKA (reference sequence). The CDR3 nucleotides are TGCAGTGCTAATGTGGCAGGGGGAACTAAAGAGACCCAGTACTTC. This sequence encodes CSANVAGGTKETQYF.

This rearrangement joins TRBV20-1 to TRBJ1-1; D is unclear. The ends were cut back, 2 bases at V and 4 bases at J, with 11 bases in the middle. Germline CDR1 is DFQATT and CDR2 is SNEGSKA (reference sequence). The CDR3 has 13 residues. The CDR3 reads CSARNSGGTEAFF. CDR3 sequence (DNA): TGCAGTGCTAGAAATTCGGGAGGCACTGAAGCTTTCTTT.

In this sample, this clonotype turned up a few times. The chain carries TRBV27 and TRBJ2-2, with 7 bases lining up with TRBD2. Trimming removed 5 bases from V and 6 bases from J; junction bases left unmatched: 12. Germline lookup yields CDR1 MNHEY and CDR2 SMNVEV (reference sequence). This CDR3 is built from 16 residues. The CDR3: CASSITRTSRAGELFF. The CDR3 region has the DNA TGTGCCAGCAGTATTACCCGGACTAGTCGGGCCGGGGAGCTGTTTTTT.

About this clonotype itself: Mismatch with germline at one junction end may stem from a read error. The J gene is TRBJ1-5, the V gene TRBV2; a weak D match, TRBD1 (6 bases). CDR1 and CDR2 from the germline V gene are SNHLY and FYNNEI. The CDR3 is made up of 15 amino acids. CDR3 sequence: CASSPETGSIQPQHF. DNA of the CDR3: TGTGCCAGCAGCCCCGAGACAGGCAGCATTCAGCCCCAGCATTTT. The full variable domain, its missing parts supplied by reference TRBV2 and TRBJ1-5, is EPEVTQTPSHQVTQMGQEVILRCVPISNHLYFYWYRQILGQKVEFLVSFYNNEISEKSEIFDDQFSVERPDGSNFTLKIRSTKLEDSAMYFCASSPETGSIQPQHFGDGTRLSIL.

This clonotype was counted at least ten times. The chain employs TRBV7-8 and TRBJ2-5, with D uncertain. The CDR3 extends over 12 amino acids. Trimming took off 3 bases at V and 5 bases at J, with 7 bases between the two ends. Germline V gene data show CDR1 as SGHVS and CDR2 as FQNEAQ. The CDR3 is CASSLHGETQYF. In nucleotides, the CDR3 is TGTGCCAGCAGCTTGCATGGGGAGACCCAGTACTTC. Using reference TRBV7-8 and TRBJ2-5 for the parts outside the CDR3, the full variable domain is GAGVSQSPRYKVAKRGQDVALRCDPISGHVSLFWYQQALGQGPEFLTYFQNEAQLDKSGLPSDRFFAERPEGSVSTLKIQRTQQEDSAVYLCASSLHGETQYFGPGTRLLVL.

This clonotype was observed a few times. This chain connects TRBV6-1 to TRBJ1-1; D is uncertain. Germline loops: CDR1 MNHNS, CDR2 SASEGT. The V gene lost 3 bases and the J gene lost 4 bases, with 9 bases spanning the gap. CDR3 length: 13 amino acids. The CDR3 loop is CASSETKGTEAFF. The CDR3 DNA sequence: TGTGCCAGCAGTGAGACAAAGGGCACTGAAGCTTTCTTT.